This entry lists 15 T cell receptor beta chains sequenced from one sample in a study of early T cells in non-severe SARS-CoV-2 infection. TCRdb re-called the 5' RACE reads with MiXCR, one entry per CDR3 protein. The repertoire has about 63,000 distinct CDR3 sequences, 13% of them found once; the top ten carry less than 6%. Sequencing input: whole blood. Receptor source: an adult who was a healthcare worker with PCR-confirmed SARS-CoV-2 infection or an uninfected control (not recorded which).

In this sample, this clonotype turned up a few times. V gene TRBV10-2 combines with J gene TRBJ2-1; D call uncertain. Germline V gene data show CDR1 as WSHSY and CDR2 as SAAADI. Trimming stripped 8 bases from V and 5 bases from J, with 10 bases between. This CDR3 is built from 12 residues. CDR3 sequence: CASQRVDNEQFF. The DNA for the CDR3 is TGCGCCAGCCAGCGCGTAGACAATGAGCAGTTCTTC.

This clonotype was observed a handful of times. The chain links TRBV6-5 to TRBJ1-1, with 8 bases aligning to TRBD1. V lost 6 bases to trimming and J lost 7 bases; unmatched junction nucleotides: 10. Germline V CDR1 and CDR2: MNHEY, SVGAGI. The CDR3 sequence is 14 residues long. DNA of the CDR3: TGTGCCAGCAGGGCCTTCGGGACAGGCGGTGAAGCTTTCTTT. This codes for CASRAFGTGGEAFF.

The chain has TRBV28 and TRBJ1-2; D remains ambiguous. The CDR3 is made up of 14 amino acids. V lost 6 bases and J 4 bases, leaving 15 bases between the germline ends. Germline CDR1 MDHEN, CDR2 SYDVKM. The CDR3 region is CASSRTGPLYGYTF. CDR3 nucleotide sequence: TGTGCCAGCAGCCGTACCGGGCCCCTCTATGGCTACACCTTC.

This chain links TRBV29-1 with TRBJ2-2; TRBD1 matches at 9 bases. Germline-derived CDR1 and CDR2 are SQVTM and ANQGSEA. The V gene end was trimmed by 5 bases and the J gene end by 4 bases; junction bases not matched to a gene: 8. The CDR3 length is 15 residues. Here the CDR3 reads CSVRPPGQGTGELFF. The DNA of the CDR3 is TGCAGCGTTCGACCCCCGGGACAGGGCACCGGGGAGCTGTTTTTT.

This clonotype was seen more than once but under ten times. The chain couples TRBV5-1 to TRBJ1-5, with D unresolved. Germline V gene data show CDR1 as SGHRS and CDR2 as YFSETQ. The CDR3 has 15 residues. With 1 base removed from V and 4 bases from J, the gap between germline ends came to 12 bases. The CDR3, as DNA: TGCGCCAGCAGCTTGAGTCAGCCAGATAATCAGCCCCAGCATTTT. As protein: CASSLSQPDNQPQHF.

This clonotype was observed at least ten times. The V and J genes are TRBV20-1 and TRBJ1-1; D remains ambiguous. Trimming took 7 bases from V and 11 from J, leaving 14 bases between them. This CDR3 spans 10 amino acids. The germline V gene encodes CDR1 DFQATT and CDR2 SNEGSKA (reference sequence). DNA for the CDR3: TGCAGTGTCTCGAGGAGGGAGGCTTTCTTT. Protein sequence: CSVSRREAFF.

This clonotype was picked up many times. The gene calls are TRBV4-3 and TRBJ2-3; D perhaps matches TRBD1 (5 bases). Trimming removed 5 bases from V and 3 bases from J, with 9 bases in between. Germline CDR1 is LGHNA and CDR2 is YSLEER. This CDR3 is 13 amino acids long. The CDR3 region has the DNA TGCGCCAGCAGCATCAGGGATACAGATACGCAGTATTTT. Amino acids: CASSIRDTDTQYF.

This clonotype showed up many times. V gene TRBV18 combines with J gene TRBJ1-4, with no clear D. The CDR3 sequence is 14 residues long. V was shortened by 3 bases and J by 7 bases, with 12 bases between the two germline ends. Germline loops: CDR1 KGHSH, CDR2 LQKENI. The CDR3 loop is CASSPSKGGEKLFF. The CDR3 DNA is TGTGCCAGCTCACCGTCAAAGGGTGGTGAAAAACTGTTTTTT.

The rearrangement uses TRBV6-6 and TRBJ2-5; 10 nucleotides align to TRBD2. Trimming took 0 bases from V and 2 from J; bases not matched to a gene: 6. The CDR3 runs 17 residues. Germline V gives CDR1 MNHNY, CDR2 SVGAGI (reference sequence). CDR3 coding DNA: TGTGCCAGCAGTTACTCCCCGCTAGCGGGGGATCAAGAGACCCAGTACTTC. It yields the protein CASSYSPLAGDQETQYF.

This clonotype was counted between two and nine times. This chain connects TRBV19 to TRBJ1-5, with D perhaps TRBD1 (5 bases). V was clipped by 7 bases and J by 3 bases, with 16 bases between them. Germline V gene sequence: CDR1 LNHDA, CDR2 SQIVND (reference sequence). CDR3 length equals 15 residues. For the CDR3, the DNA is TGTGCCAGTAACCCGGGACCCGTGTCCAATCAGCCCCAGCATTTT. This sequence encodes CASNPGPVSNQPQHF.

This clonotype was seen ten or more times. V usage is TRBV3-1 and J usage is TRBJ1-2; no definite D call. Per the germline V gene, CDR1 is LGHDT and CDR2 is YNNKEL (reference sequence). Trimming stripped 1 base from V and 1 base from J, with 10 bases between. This CDR3 spans 15 amino acids. The CDR3 region is CASSQGWTSNYGYTF. CDR3 nucleotides: TGTGCCAGCAGCCAAGGATGGACCAGTAACTATGGCTACACCTTC.

This clonotype was seen repeatedly, ten times or more. The chain couples TRBV4-3 to TRBJ2-1, with 12 bases lining up with TRBD2. The CDR3 contains 13 residues. The germline CDR1 and CDR2 sequences are LGHNA and YSLEER. V lost 2 bases, J lost 16 bases, and 6 bases stayed unmatched. CDR3 sequence reads: CASSQCRLAGDFF. The CDR3 nucleotides read TGCGCCAGCAGCCAATGCCGACTAGCGGGGGACTTCTTC.

In its sample, this clonotype was seen a few times. This chain uses TRBV5-1 with TRBJ2-5, with 9 nucleotides matching TRBD2. V shed 2 bases, J shed 3 bases, and the junction held 2 bases outside the gene matches. Germline loops: CDR1 SGHRS, CDR2 YFSETQ. This CDR3 has 14 residues. This CDR3 reads CASSFIAGEETQYF. The CDR3 DNA reads as TGCGCCAGCAGCTTCATAGCGGGGGAAGAGACCCAGTACTTC.

This clonotype was counted at least ten times. This CDR3 reads CASSVVGTGELFF. Here the CDR3 DNA reads TGTGCCAGCAGCGTGGTTGGTACCGGGGAGCTGTTTTTT. V is TRBV9 and J is TRBJ2-2, with D uncertain. This CDR3 contains 13 residues. Looked up from germline, CDR1 is SGDLS and CDR2 is YYNGEE. The V and J ends lost 2 bases and 5 bases respectively, with 7 bases between them.

The table lists this clonotype with a few counts. The chain employs TRBV18 and TRBJ1-6, with D uncertain. Between the trimmed V and J ends, which lost 5 bases and 6 bases, there was a span of 20 bases. CDR3 length: 17 amino acids. Per germline, CDR1 KGHSH and CDR2 LQKENI. CDR3: CASSSDLPTPANSPLHF. The CDR3 nucleotides read TGTGCCAGCTCATCGGACCTCCCTACCCCCGCTAATTCACCCCTCCACTTT.